This T cell receptor beta chain appears in the sequencing data of a study of blood T cell repertoires in COVID-19. Study-level background: Samples of COVID-19 (acute and convalescent) were obtained from the United States, Italy and Spain. PBMCs, B-cell-depleted T cells, or T cells provided the cDNA or gDNA that made up the material.

Trimming removed 4 bases at V and 9 bases at J, with 15 bases between. CDR3 size: 13 residues. CDR1 and CDR2 from the germline V gene are GTSNPN and SVGIG (reference sequence). In the original processing: Amplified reference gene primers provided the basis for estimating nucleated cell counts. The table came from immunoSEQ multiplex PCR; TCRdb's copy has only in-frame clones and leaves some out. That table gives V, J and clone size, and the DNA gave D and trimming. This sample has about 59,000 clones, with about 72% found just once. This clonotype originated in an older man with acute or convalescent COVID-19. Sequencing was performed on peripheral blood. The V call is TRBV30, the J call TRBJ1-4, with a tentative D call TRBD1 (5 bases). CDR3 sequence: CAWTIPLGQKLFF. CDR3 coding DNA: TGTGCCTGGACGATCCCCTTGGGGCAAAAACTGTTTTTT.